These 18 T cell receptor beta chains originate from one sample sequenced in a study of CD8 T cells in ankylosing spondylitis. A single record per CDR3 protein comes from TCRdb applying MiXCR to the 5' RACE reads. The table has about 200,000 distinct CDR3 sequences, roughly 24% seen once; the top ten hold roughly 6.7%. Sample: blood, either unsorted or a sorted T cell fraction (not recorded which). The origin of the receptors is a male donor with ankylosing spondylitis or in good health (not recorded which).

The J gene is TRBJ2-1, the V gene TRBV12-3 or TRBV12-4; D may be TRBD1 (5 bases). The CDR3 totals 14 residues. Trimming took off 6 bases at V and 9 bases at J, with 18 bases between the two ends. The CDR3 spells CASRLPGRTPEQFF. DNA for the CDR3: TGTGCCAGCAGGCTCCCGGGTCGGACACCTGAGCAGTTCTTC.

Many counts were recorded for this clonotype. V is TRBV2 and J is TRBJ2-2; TRBD1 matches at 10 bases. Germline CDR1 reads SNHLY; CDR2 reads FYNNEI. This CDR3 is 15 amino acids long. Losses at the gene ends were 8 bases for V and 4 bases for J; bases not matched to a gene: 7. As DNA, the CDR3 is TGTGCCAGCCTGGGACAGGGGAGGATCACCGGGGAGCTGTTTTTT. Its translation: CASLGQGRITGELFF.

The sample holds a few counts of this clonotype. The V and J genes are TRBV20-1 and TRBJ2-5; TRBD1 might be the D (6 bases). Germline V gene lookup returns CDR1 DFQATT and CDR2 SNEGSKA (reference sequence). The CDR3 has 12 amino acids. Trimming stripped 5 bases from V and 5 bases from J, with 12 bases between. The CDR3 loop is CSALTGSETQYF. The CDR3 DNA sequence: TGCAGTGCTCTTACAGGGTCCGAGACCCAGTACTTC.

Many counts were recorded for this clonotype. The V gene is TRBV3-1, the J gene TRBJ1-1; D is uncertain. This CDR3 contains 14 residues. V gave up 1 base and J gave up 3 bases, with 9 bases separating them. Germline V gene data show CDR1 as LGHDT and CDR2 as YNNKEL (reference sequence). The CDR3 DNA reads as TGTGCCAGCAGCCAAGTAGAGGGAGACACTGAAGCTTTCTTT. It specifies CASSQVEGDTEAFF.

This clonotype was seen repeatedly, ten times or more. This rearrangement joins TRBV5-1 to TRBJ1-1; no firm D call. V was trimmed by 3 bases and J by 3 bases, leaving 21 bases between them. The CDR3 runs 17 residues. CDR1 and CDR2 (germline): SGHRS, YFSETQ. CDR3 in amino acids: CASSSRERRVGDTEAFF. The CDR3 DNA reads as TGCGCCAGCAGCTCGAGGGAGCGGAGGGTTGGGGACACTGAAGCTTTCTTT.

This clonotype was picked up many times. This chain connects TRBV11-2 to TRBJ2-3; 11 nucleotides agree with TRBD2. Germline CDR1 is SGHAT and CDR2 is FQNNGV. This CDR3 comprises 16 residues. V lost 4 bases, J lost 2 bases, and 5 bases stayed unmatched. The CDR3 protein is CASSSSSGRSTDTQYF. The DNA for the CDR3 is TGTGCCAGCAGCTCCTCTAGCGGGAGGTCCACAGATACGCAGTATTTT.

This clonotype was detected ten times or more. This chain joins TRBV4-1 and TRBJ2-2; D gene uncertain. Germline V gene data show CDR1 as MGHRA and CDR2 as YSYEKL. The V and J ends lost 0 bases and 1 base respectively, with 6 bases between them. The CDR3 totals 15 residues. The chain's CDR3 is CASSQDTQNTGELFF. The DNA of the CDR3 is TGCGCCAGCAGCCAAGATACACAGAACACCGGGGAGCTGTTTTTT.

This clonotype was counted only a few times. This chain connects TRBV20-1 to TRBJ1-5, with D possibly matching TRBD1 (6 bases). The V gene's germline CDR1 is DFQATT and CDR2 SNEGSKA (reference sequence). Trimming removed 0 bases from V and 0 bases from J, with 12 bases in between. The CDR3 sequence is 16 residues long. CDR3 bases: TGCAGTGCTAGAGATTCGAGGGGGGGTAGCAATCAGCCCCAGCATTTT. Translating it yields CSARDSRGGSNQPQHF.

This clonotype was detected only a few times. The CDR3 DNA follows: TGCAGCGTTAATGAATATGAGCAGTTCTTC. It encodes CSVNEYEQFF. The chain is built from TRBV29-1 and TRBJ2-1; D gene ambiguous. The germline V gene has CDR1 SQVTM and CDR2 ANQGSEA. The V end was cut by 5 bases, the J end by 8 bases, with 7 bases between. This CDR3 spans 10 amino acids.

This clonotype occurred many times. The V gene is TRBV20-1, the J gene TRBJ2-7; 9 nucleotides match TRBD1. Germline CDR1 DFQATT, CDR2 SNEGSKA (reference sequence). The CDR3 totals 13 residues. Trimming cost V 1 base and J 4 bases; bases outside gene matches: 2. CDR3 bases: TGCAGTGCTAGAGGGACAGGGGATTACGAGCAGTACTTC. It is translated as CSARGTGDYEQYF.

This clonotype was recorded many times. The J gene is TRBJ2-7, the V gene TRBV20-1; TRBD1 is a possible D gene (5 bases). Trimming shortened V by 3 bases and J by 3 bases, and 9 bases separated the two germline ends. The germline V gene has CDR1 DFQATT and CDR2 SNEGSKA (reference sequence). The CDR3 has 12 residues. The CDR3 protein is CSASQGVYEQYF. The CDR3 coding sequence is TGCAGTGCTAGCCAGGGTGTCTACGAGCAGTACTTC.

This clonotype appeared many times. The chain joins TRBV21-1 to TRBJ2-7; the D call of TRBD1 is as the table states it, not checked on the DNA. TRBV21-1 is given as a pseudogene. The CDR3 covers 15 residues. CDR3 region: CASSAGQCFSYEQYF. CDR3 DNA sequence: TGTGCCAGCAGCGCGGGACAGTGTTTCTCCTACGAGCAGTACTTC.

The V call is TRBV10-3, the J call TRBJ2-3; 13 nucleotides match TRBD2. Germline V gives CDR1 ENHRY, CDR2 SYGVKD. Trimming at V came to 10 bases and at J to 11 bases, leaving 9 bases not matched to a gene. The CDR3 consists of 13 residues. CDR3 coding DNA: TGTGCCACCGGACTAGCGGGGGCTGTTATGCAGTATTTT. This codes for CATGLAGAVMQYF.

J is TRBJ1-1 and V is TRBV6-6, with D hard to call. The V end was cut by 6 bases, the J end by 1 base, with 9 bases between. The CDR3 is 13 residues long. CDR1 and CDR2 from the germline V gene are MNHNY and SVGAGI (reference sequence). The CDR3 coding sequence is TGTGCCAGCAGGTCGGTTGCGAACACTGAAGCTTTCTTT. Protein product: CASRSVANTEAFF.

This clonotype was found many times. This chain uses TRBV10-3 with TRBJ2-5, with 11 bases aligning to TRBD1. The junction had 9 bases not matched to a gene; V was cut back by 2 bases and J by 4 bases. The V gene's germline CDR1 is ENHRY and CDR2 SYGVKD. The CDR3 loop spans 17 amino acids. CDR3 in DNA: TGTGCCATCAGTGAGCGCGGGACAGGGGGAAATGTAGAGACCCAGTACTTC. Its protein product is CAISERGTGGNVETQYF.

This clonotype was found many times. V and J are TRBV5-8 and TRBJ2-7, with TRBD1 matching over 10 bases. The length of the CDR3 is 17 residues. V was clipped by 4 bases and J by 3 bases; unmatched bases: 13. Germline V CDR1 and CDR2: SGHTS, YDEGEE. The CDR3 bases are TGTGCCAGCAGCCCGGGCCAGGTTGGACAGGGGGACTACGAGCAGTACTTC. Translation gives CASSPGQVGQGDYEQYF.

The rearrangement links TRBV20-1 to TRBJ2-4, with a possible D match to TRBD1 (5 bases). Germline V gene lookup returns CDR1 DFQATT and CDR2 SNEGSKA (reference sequence). V was trimmed by 8 bases and J by 1 base, leaving 21 bases between them. The CDR3 runs 16 residues. The chain's CDR3 is CSSPGQGPGAKNIQYF. The CDR3 coding sequence is TGCAGTTCTCCGGGCCAGGGTCCAGGCGCCAAAAACATTCAGTACTTC.

This clonotype was detected ten times or more. The chain is built from TRBV5-1 and TRBJ2-1, with a weak D call TRBD1 (5 bases). Germline V CDR1 and CDR2: SGHRS, YFSETQ. The CDR3 runs 13 residues. V lost 1 base, J lost 8 bases, and 10 bases lay in between. For the CDR3, the DNA is TGCGCCAGCAGCTTGAGGGGCTTATATGAGCAGTTCTTC. The encoded protein is CASSLRGLYEQFF.